This T cell receptor beta chain was obtained from a study of T cell changes during pregnancy in multiple sclerosis (dated by TCRdb to between 2018 and 2020). Study-level background: The study looked at changes in the T cell repertoire across pregnancy in women with multiple sclerosis.

Trimming takes 7 bases from V and 5 bases from J, and the germline ends sit 13 bases apart. The germline V gene encodes CDR1 SGDLS and CDR2 YYNGEE. The CDR3, from cysteine to phenylalanine, totals 12 residues. Only CDR3 DNA remains: 36 bases, in frame from the first base. This clone has just one count. What this receptor recognizes is not known. No per-base quality is available; no much larger clone lies one base away. Library preparation used the immunoSEQ multiplex PCR assay. TCRdb retrieved this table from immuneACCESS and kept in-frame rearrangements only. Not all clones are present; in checked studies, unresolved V genes account for under half, and no reason is known for the remainder. Counted in this sample were 25,000 to 30,000 clones; over 85% of them appeared once. Around 0.7% of the sample goes to the ten largest clones.

Specimen: CD4+ T cells from peripheral blood mononuclear cells, collected in the first trimester of pregnancy. This chain is built from TRBV9 and TRBJ2-7, with the D segment identity uncertain. The clonotype originates from a female donor with multiple sclerosis, enrolled in a pregnancy study. For the CDR3, the sequence is CASGWVRNEQYF. The DNA sequence is given as TGTGCCAGCGGGTGGGTCAGGAACGAGCAGTACTTC.